Below, one T cell receptor beta chain is given with its context. Method: immunoSEQ multiplex PCR; TCRdb's copy keeps in-frame clones and lacks some. The profile shows 53,000 or so clones, over 85% of them singletons. This sample is drawn from a study of technical replicates of blood from several donors. The CDR3 spans 18 residues. Trimming pared 7 bases from V and 6 bases from J, leaving 28 bases between. The V gene's germline CDR1 is SGHAT and CDR2 FQNNGV. Sequencing was carried out using PBMCs. The origin of this receptor is a human donor in good health. Some clones in this sample may be carry-over from other donors' samples. The chain couples TRBV11-2 to TRBJ2-1, with a possible D match to TRBD2 (6 bases). The CDR3 protein is CASTSRAGLLSSSNEQFF. The CDR3 coding sequence is TGTGCCAGCACCTCCCGGGCGGGGCTTCTATCATCTTCCAATGAGCAGTTCTTC.